The 16 T cell receptor beta chains reported below all come from one sample, sequenced in a study of graft-versus-host responses after intestinal transplantation (TCRdb year 2021). This sample's time point label indicates: cells obtained before transplantation from donor or recipient. Antigen specificity for these receptors is unknown. Library preparation used the immunoSEQ multiplex PCR assay. TCRdb stores this immuneACCESS table with in-frame sequences only. Part of the clones is absent; in the studies checked, under half of the shortfall reflects unresolved V genes, and no reason is known for the rest. The sample table holds around 24,000 clones, of which about four fifths were seen once. The ten largest make up over 0.75% of the sample. The sample here was unstimulated CD8+ T cells sorted from spleen or lymph node cells, taken before transplant. The source is a human donor who was the organ donor for an intestinal transplant.

This clone was seen a few times. J is TRBJ2-2 and V is TRBV5-4; TRBD2 might be the D (5 bases). The CDR3 is 12 residues long. The germline V gene encodes CDR1 SGHNT and CDR2 YYREEE (reference sequence). V gave up 5 bases and J gave up 6 bases, with 8 bases separating them. The CDR3: CASSGRAGELFF. The CDR3 DNA reads TGTGCCAGCAGTGGGCGGGCCGGGGAGCTGTTTTTT.

V gene TRBV10-3 combines with J gene TRBJ2-3, with 8 positions matching TRBD1. J was trimmed by 2 bases and V by 6 bases; bases with no gene match: 7. This CDR3 contains 15 residues. Germline V gives CDR1 ENHRY, CDR2 SYGVKD. The CDR3 DNA reads as TGTGCCATCAGGGACAGGGCCCTCATCACAGATACGCAGTATTTT. This gives the protein CAIRDRALITDTQYF.

The V and J genes are TRBV2 and TRBJ2-1, with D possibly TRBD2 on 5 matching bases. V was pared by 1 base and J by 7 bases, with 8 bases between. Germline CDR1 SNHLY, CDR2 FYNNEI. The CDR3 loop spans 13 amino acids. The CDR3 DNA is TGTGCCAGCAGTGAAGTTTGGAGGAATGAGCAGTTCTTC. As protein: CASSEVWRNEQFF.

This clone was recorded once. The chain joins TRBV27 to TRBJ2-3; maybe TRBD1 (5 bases). This CDR3 has 15 residues. V lost 2 bases, J lost 0 bases, and 9 bases lay in between. CDR1 and CDR2 from the germline V gene are MNHEY and SMNVEV (reference sequence). The CDR3 DNA is TGTGCCAGCAGTTTAAGTGGGGCAAGCACAGATACGCAGTATTTT. It codes for CASSLSGASTDTQYF.

The J gene is TRBJ2-7, the V gene TRBV19; 8 bases align to TRBD1. CDR1 and CDR2 from the germline V gene are LNHDA and SQIVND (reference sequence). The CDR3 spans 13 residues. Trimming removed 5 bases from V and 3 bases from J; junction bases left unmatched: 3. CDR3 loop: CASSFTGGYEQYF. DNA for the CDR3: TGTGCCAGTAGTTTTACAGGGGGCTACGAGCAGTACTTC.

V is TRBV5-1 and J is TRBJ2-1; TRBD1 matches at 9 bases. V lost 0 bases and J lost 8; bases outside the gene matches: 6. Germline V lookup: CDR1 SGHRS, CDR2 YFSETQ. The length of the CDR3 is 15 residues. CDR3: CASSLEGTGSHEQFF. DNA for the CDR3: TGCGCCAGCAGCTTGGAGGGGACAGGGAGCCATGAGCAGTTCTTC.

This clone has only one observation. The chain has TRBV5-1 and TRBJ1-2; no clear D gene. Trimming cost V 0 bases and J 0 bases, with 9 bases left between them. The germline gives CDR1 SGHRS, CDR2 YFSETQ. The CDR3 has 15 amino acids. For the CDR3, the DNA is TGCGCCAGCAGCTTGGGTCCCAACTCTAACTATGGCTACACCTTC. Its translation is CASSLGPNSNYGYTF. Full variable domain (rest looked up from reference TRBV5-1 and TRBJ1-2): KAGVTQTPRYLIKTRGQQVTLSCSPISGHRSVSWYQQTPGQGLQFLFEYFSETQRNKGNFPGRFSGRQFSNSRSEMNVSTLELGDSALYLCASSLGPNSNYGYTFGSGTRLTVV.

This rearrangement joins TRBV7-9 to TRBJ2-7; 8 bases agree with TRBD2. Germline-derived CDR1 and CDR2 are SEHNR and FQNEAQ (reference sequence). The CDR3 extends over 14 amino acids. J was trimmed by 7 bases and V by 1 base; bases with no gene match: 6. The CDR3 region is CASSLDSGGTEQYF. Here the CDR3 DNA reads TGTGCCAGCAGCTTAGACTCGGGGGGGACAGAGCAGTACTTC. Variable domain in full (rest from reference TRBV7-9 and TRBJ2-7): DTGVSQNPRHKITKRGQNVTFRCDPISEHNRLYWYRQTLGQGPEFLTYFQNEAQLEKSRLLSDRFSAERPKGSFSTLEIQRTEQGDSAMYLCASSLDSGGTEQYFGPGTRLTVT.

J is TRBJ1-5 and V is TRBV19; D uncertain. The V end was cut by 2 bases, the J end by 2 bases, with 4 bases between. CDR1 and CDR2 from the germline V gene are LNHDA and SQIVND (reference sequence). The CDR3 is made up of 13 amino acids. CDR3 DNA: TGTGCCAGTAGTATAATGGGCAATCAGCCCCAGCATTTT. It translates to CASSIMGNQPQHF.

This clone is a singleton in its sample. The V and J genes are TRBV9 and TRBJ2-1; TRBD1 is a possible D gene (6 bases). Germline CDR1 is SGDLS and CDR2 is YYNGEE. V lost 3 bases to trimming and J lost 0 bases, with 10 bases between them. The CDR3 is made up of 15 amino acids. The CDR3 nucleotides are TGTGCCAGCAGCGAACAGGGTCTCTCCTACAATGAGCAGTTCTTC. Amino acids: CASSEQGLSYNEQFF.

The chain has TRBV5-1 and TRBJ2-1; no firm D call. Trimming removed 4 bases from V and 7 bases from J, with 12 bases in between. CDR1 SGHRS and CDR2 YFSETQ come from the germline V gene. This CDR3 is 13 amino acids long. CDR3 loop: CASSIHSQNEQFF. For the CDR3, the DNA is TGCGCCAGCAGCATTCACTCGCAAAATGAGCAGTTCTTC.

This clone was detected only a few times. The chain joins TRBV10-1 to TRBJ2-7, with 10 bases identical to TRBD1. In germline, CDR1 is WNHNN, CDR2 SYGVQD (reference sequence). The V segment lost 5 bases and the J segment 7 bases; nucleotides outside the gene matches: 11. This CDR3 is 15 amino acids long. CDR3 protein: CASSQPGQGRMEQYF. For the CDR3, the DNA is TGCGCCAGCAGTCAACCGGGACAGGGGCGAATGGAGCAGTACTTC.

The J gene is TRBJ2-1, the V gene TRBV7-6; TRBD2 aligns across 8 bases. The germline V gene encodes CDR1 SGHVS and CDR2 FNYEAQ. The CDR3 loop spans 15 amino acids. V shed 5 bases, J shed 4 bases, and the junction held 7 bases outside the gene matches. For the CDR3, the DNA is TGTGCCAGCAGCCTTACTAGCGGCCTTTACAATGAGCAGTTCTTC. It specifies CASSLTSGLYNEQFF.

This clone was detected once. This rearrangement joins TRBV7-6 to TRBJ2-3; 7 bases match TRBD2. Losses at the gene ends were 3 bases for V and 0 bases for J; bases not matched to a gene: 3. The CDR3 has 15 residues. Germline V CDR1 and CDR2: SGHVS, FNYEAQ. CDR3 DNA: TGTGCCAGCAGCTTGGCGGGAGAGAGCACAGATACGCAGTATTTT. This translates into CASSLAGESTDTQYF. The variable domain in full, with the rest retrieved from reference TRBV7-6 and TRBJ2-3, is GAGVSQSPRYKVTKRGQDVALRCDPISGHVSLYWYRQALGQGPEFLTYFNYEAQQDKSGLPNDRFSAERPEGSISTLTIQRTEQRDSAMYRCASSLAGESTDTQYFGPGTRLTVL.

The chain joins TRBV10-3 to TRBJ2-7, with 10 bases fitting TRBD1. Germline-derived CDR1 and CDR2 are ENHRY and SYGVKD. V trimming: 8 bases; J trimming: 5 bases; junction bases outside the gene matches: 15. The CDR3 is 16 amino acids. CDR3 in amino acids: CAISTQQTGGFDEQYF. CDR3 coding DNA: TGTGCCATCTCGACTCAACAGACAGGGGGCTTCGACGAGCAGTACTTC.

The chain links TRBV27 to TRBJ2-1; D gene uncertain. The CDR3 has 13 residues. Trimming pared 3 bases from V and 3 bases from J, leaving 6 bases between. CDR1 MNHEY and CDR2 SMNVEV come from the germline V gene (reference sequence). The CDR3 spells CASSFGRYNEQFF. CDR3 in DNA: TGTGCCAGCAGTTTCGGCCGCTACAATGAGCAGTTCTTC.